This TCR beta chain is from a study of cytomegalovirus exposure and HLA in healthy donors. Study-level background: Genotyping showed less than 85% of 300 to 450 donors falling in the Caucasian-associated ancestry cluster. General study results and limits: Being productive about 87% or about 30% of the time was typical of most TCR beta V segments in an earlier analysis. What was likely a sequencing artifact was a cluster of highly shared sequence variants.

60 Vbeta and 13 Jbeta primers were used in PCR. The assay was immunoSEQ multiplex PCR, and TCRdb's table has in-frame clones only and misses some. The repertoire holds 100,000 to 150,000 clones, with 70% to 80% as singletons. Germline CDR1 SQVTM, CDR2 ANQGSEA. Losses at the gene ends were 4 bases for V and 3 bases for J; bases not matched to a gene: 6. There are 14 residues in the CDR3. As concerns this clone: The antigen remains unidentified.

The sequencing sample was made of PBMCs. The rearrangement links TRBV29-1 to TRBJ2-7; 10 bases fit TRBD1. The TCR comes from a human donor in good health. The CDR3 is CSVGGGTGVYEQYF. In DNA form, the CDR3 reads TGCAGCGTTGGGGGCGGGACAGGGGTCTACGAGCAGTACTTC.